The 16 T cell receptor beta chains listed next were all sequenced from one sample in a study of T cell responses to AZD1222 COVID-19 vaccine. The table came from immunoSEQ multiplex PCR; TCRdb's copy has only in-frame clones and leaves some out. The sample carries some 120,000 clones, roughly 92% recorded once. The input for sequencing was peripheral blood, taken 28 days after the second AZD1222 dose. The source of these receptors is an adult who received the AZD1222 COVID-19 vaccine.

The chain joins TRBV29-1 to TRBJ2-3; D call uncertain. CDR1 and CDR2 (germline): SQVTM, ANQGSEA. The CDR3 totals 14 residues. Trimming removed 0 bases from V and 6 bases from J, with 13 bases in between. CDR3 sequence: CSVEEVYNRDTQYF. The CDR3 DNA is TGCAGCGTTGAAGAGGTCTACAATCGGGATACGCAGTATTTT.

The V call is TRBV5-1, the J call TRBJ2-1, with TRBD1 matching over 7 bases. CDR1 is SGHRS and CDR2 is YFSETQ in the germline V gene. This CDR3 region has 16 residues. The V and J ends lost 1 base and 2 bases, in that order; junction bases with no gene match: 6. In DNA, the CDR3 is TGCGCCAGCAGCTTGAATTACAGGGGCCCCTACAATGAGCAGTTCTTC. It specifies CASSLNYRGPYNEQFF.

This chain connects TRBV2 to TRBJ1-5; no reliable D call. This CDR3 spans 15 amino acids. Germline lookup yields CDR1 SNHLY and CDR2 FYNNEI. V was shortened by 5 bases and J by 6 bases, with 17 bases between the two germline ends. The CDR3 DNA reads TGTGCCAGCAGTATCGACGGGCGGGTCGGTCAGCCCCAGCATTTT. Translating gives CASSIDGRVGQPQHF.

This chain uses TRBV6-5 with TRBJ2-5, with D possibly TRBD1 on 5 matching bases. Germline V gene data show CDR1 as MNHEY and CDR2 as SVGAGI. Trimming left V 5 bases short and J 8 bases short, with 15 bases between. There are 13 residues in the CDR3. The DNA for the CDR3 is TGTGCCAGCAGTAGTGGACCCCAGGGCACCCAGTACTTC. Protein sequence: CASSSGPQGTQYF.

V and J are TRBV7-9 and TRBJ2-1, with D unclear. The CDR3 has 15 amino acids. V was shortened by 1 base and J by 7 bases, with 14 bases between the two germline ends. Per the germline V gene, CDR1 is SEHNR and CDR2 is FQNEAQ (reference sequence). CDR3 protein: CASSLGASGRNEQFF. The CDR3, as DNA: TGTGCCAGCAGCTTAGGAGCATCAGGTAGGAATGAGCAGTTCTTC.

The chain has TRBV13 and TRBJ2-5; 7 bases line up with TRBD1. The CDR3 runs 13 residues. Germline V gene sequence: CDR1 PRHDT, CDR2 FYEKMQ (reference sequence). The V and J ends lost 3 bases and 4 bases, in that order; junction bases with no gene match: 2. The CDR3 reads CASSFNRGETQYF. DNA of the CDR3: TGTGCCAGCAGCTTTAACAGGGGAGAGACCCAGTACTTC.

The gene calls are TRBV21-1 and TRBJ1-2; the D segment call TRBD1 is taken from the table without a DNA check. TRBV21-1 is shown as a pseudogene. This CDR3 contains 19 residues. The CDR3 bases are TGTGCCAGCAGCAAAGCCACCCTAAGCCCCGGGACAGGGGTGTATGGCTACACCTTC. As protein: CASSKATLSPGTGVYGYTF.

V is TRBV11-2 and J is TRBJ1-4; no clear D gene. V was cut by 7 bases and J by 4 bases, with 19 bases left in between. This CDR3 has 16 amino acids. From germline, CDR1 is SGHAT and CDR2 FQNNGV. The CDR3 loop is CASTPGPGQLNEKLFF. In DNA form, the CDR3 reads TGTGCCAGCACCCCCGGCCCTGGGCAGCTTAATGAAAAACTGTTTTTT.

CDR3 bases: TGTGCCAGCAGTGAGTGGCAGGGGTTATCCTACGAGCAGTACTTC. Translated: CASSEWQGLSYEQYF. The rearrangement joins TRBV2 to TRBJ2-7, with D maybe TRBD1 (6 bases). Trimming removed 3 bases at V and 1 base at J, with 13 bases between. The germline V gene has CDR1 SNHLY and CDR2 FYNNEI. The CDR3 consists of 15 residues.

This clone was counted only a few times. The chain couples TRBV4-1 to TRBJ1-5; D might be TRBD1 (6 bases). Trimming stripped 2 bases from V and 0 bases from J, with 14 bases between. This CDR3 has 17 amino acids. Germline CDR1 and CDR2: MGHRA and YSYEKL. CDR3: CASSQYGQTNSNQPQHF. DNA of the CDR3: TGCGCCAGCAGCCAATACGGACAGACTAATAGCAATCAGCCCCAGCATTTT.

CDR3 region: CAWSVHENTEAFF. CDR3 DNA sequence: TGTGCCTGGAGTGTACACGAGAACACTGAAGCTTTCTTT. The rearrangement joins TRBV30 to TRBJ1-1, with unresolved D. V was shortened by 0 bases and J by 1 base, with 6 bases between the two germline ends. Per the germline V gene, CDR1 is GTSNPN and CDR2 is SVGIG (reference sequence). The CDR3 has 13 residues.

The chain has TRBV7-8 and TRBJ1-5; 7 nucleotides agree with TRBD1. The CDR3 covers 15 residues. V lost 7 bases and J lost 0; bases outside the gene matches: 6. Germline-derived CDR1 and CDR2 are SGHVS and FQNEAQ. The CDR3 protein is CASNQGVNSNQPQHF. CDR3 DNA sequence: TGTGCCAGCAACCAGGGGGTTAATAGCAATCAGCCCCAGCATTTT. Filled out from reference TRBV7-8 and TRBJ1-5, the complete variable domain reads GAGVSQSPRYKVAKRGQDVALRCDPISGHVSLFWYQQALGQGPEFLTYFQNEAQLDKSGLPSDRFFAERPEGSVSTLKIQRTQQEDSAVYLCASNQGVNSNQPQHFGDGTRLSIL.

The chain employs TRBV7-9 and TRBJ2-7; D uncertain. Germline CDR1 is SEHNR and CDR2 is FQNEAQ (reference sequence). V dropped 1 base and J dropped 1 base, with 8 bases sitting between them. This CDR3 spans 14 amino acids. The CDR3 nucleotides are TGTGCCAGCAGCTTAGGAAGTTTATCCTACGAGCAGTACTTC. Its protein is CASSLGSLSYEQYF.

The chain joins TRBV7-3 to TRBJ2-7; TRBD2 aligns across 9 bases. This CDR3 comprises 15 residues. V shed 1 base and J 5 bases; nucleotides not matched to a gene: 6. Looked up from germline, CDR1 is SGHTA and CDR2 is FQGTGA. As DNA, the CDR3 is TGTGCCAGCAGCTTAAAGGCGGGAGGGCCCCACGAGCAGTACTTC. This sequence encodes CASSLKAGGPHEQYF. The full variable domain, in which reference TRBV7-3 and TRBJ2-7 provide the parts outside the CDR3, is GAGVSQTPSNKVTEKGKYVELRCDPISGHTALYWYRQSLGQGPEFLIYFQGTGAADDSGLPNDRFFAVRPEGSVSTLKIQRTERGDSAVYLCASSLKAGGPHEQYFGPGTRLTVT.

This clone was counted a few times. V usage is TRBV3-1 (or the pseudogene TRBV3-2) and J usage is TRBJ1-1; tentative D call: TRBD1 (5 bases). The V gene lost 4 bases and the J gene lost 7 bases, with 13 bases spanning the gap. The CDR3 totals 13 residues. CDR1 is LGHDT and CDR2 is YNNKEL in the germline V gene (reference sequence). The CDR3 here is CASSLHGGREAFF. The CDR3, as DNA: TGTGCCAGCAGCCTACACGGGGGACGTGAAGCTTTCTTT.

The gene calls are TRBV9 and TRBJ2-1; 9 nucleotides match TRBD2. Germline assignment: CDR1 SGDLS and CDR2 YYNGEE. J was trimmed by 2 bases and V by 2 bases; bases with no gene match: 2. The CDR3 sequence is 15 residues long. Here the CDR3 reads CASSVAGGTYNEQFF. CDR3 bases: TGTGCCAGCAGCGTTGCGGGAGGGACCTACAATGAGCAGTTCTTC.